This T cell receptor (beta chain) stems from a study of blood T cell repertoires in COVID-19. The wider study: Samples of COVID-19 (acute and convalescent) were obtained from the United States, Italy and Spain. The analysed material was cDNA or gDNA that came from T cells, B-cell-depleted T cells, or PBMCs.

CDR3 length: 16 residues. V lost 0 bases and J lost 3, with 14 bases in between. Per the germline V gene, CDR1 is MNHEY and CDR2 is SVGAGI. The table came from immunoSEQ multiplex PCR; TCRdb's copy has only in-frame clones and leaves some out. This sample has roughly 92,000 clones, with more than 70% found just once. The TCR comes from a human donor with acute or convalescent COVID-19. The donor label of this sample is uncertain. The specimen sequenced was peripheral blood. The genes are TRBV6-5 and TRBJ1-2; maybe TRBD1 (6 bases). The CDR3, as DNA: TGTGCCAGCAGTTACTCGACCTCGGACAGCCACTATGGCTACACCTTC. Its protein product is CASSYSTSDSHYGYTF.